The clone carrying this T cell receptor beta chain was recorded once. Profiling relied on immunoSEQ multiplex PCR, and the TCRdb table lists in-frame clones only, not all of them. The sample includes about 43,000 clones, roughly 94% seen only once; the top ten take under 2%. These data originate in a study of T cells in tuberculosis. Germline CDR1 is SEHNR and CDR2 is FQNEAQ (reference sequence). Trimming took 0 bases from V and 5 from J, leaving 11 bases between them. CDR3 length equals 14 residues. Adolescents were screened for latent TB by skin test and IGRA. Each clinical donor contributed on average roughly 90,000 T cells from unsorted cryopreserved PBMC.

The sequence derives from a donor between 10 and 35 years old with latent tuberculosis or without tuberculosis infection. Some clones in this sample may be carry-over from other donors' samples. Sample: PBMCs. The chain has TRBV7-9 and TRBJ2-7; D perhaps matches TRBD1 (6 bases). The CDR3 DNA is TGTGCCAGCAGCTTAGCGGTGAGGGACAACGAGCAGTACTTC. This codes for CASSLAVRDNEQYF. Filled out from reference TRBV7-9 and TRBJ2-7, the complete variable domain reads DTGVSQNPRHKITKRGQNVTFRCDPISEHNRLYWYRQTLGQGPEFLTYFQNEAQLEKSRLLSDRFSAERPKGSFSTLEIQRTEQGDSAMYLCASSLAVRDNEQYFGPGTRLTVT.